This TCR beta chain is from a study of naive and memory T cell subsets. Broader study findings: Naive and memory repertoire findings lacked a ground truth for validation. Especially in CD8 cells, naive repertoires contained a few larger clonotypes, possibly CD45RA-re-expressing memory cells.

Trimming shortened V by 1 base and J by 5 bases, and 10 bases separated the two germline ends. Looked up from germline, CDR1 is SGHNT and CDR2 is YYREEE (reference sequence). The CDR3 runs to 13 residues. An equimolar mix of two oligonucleotides served as the beta constant-region primer for TRBC1 and TRBC2. Nested alpha and beta constant-region primers with the SP2 primer drove four PCR rounds on ligated cDNA. An oligonucleotide with the SP2 primer and a 12-nucleotide UMI was ligated to the cDNA 3' end. MiXCR was run by TCRdb on the UMI-ligation and nested PCR reads, yielding one entry per CDR3 protein. The sample lists 98,000 or so distinct CDR3 sequences, more than 14% occurring once. In the case of this clonotype: Its cognate antigen is unknown.

Sequencing was performed on naive CD8+ T cells from blood. The sequence derives from a human donor in good health. This chain joins TRBV5-4 and TRBJ2-7; D unresolved. This CDR3 reads CASSLTTRDEQYF. The DNA for the CDR3 is TGTGCCAGCAGCTTGACGACTCGCGACGAGCAGTACTTC.